A selection of T cell receptor beta chains follows, all from one sample in a study of cytomegalovirus exposure and HLA in healthy donors. Sequenced by immunoSEQ multiplex PCR; TCRdb stores in-frame clones only, minus some. The sample holds hundreds of thousands of clones, approximately 90% seen once. Sequenced: PBMCs. The receptors were sampled from a woman aged 18 to 35 in good health and CMV-seronegative. The CDR3 runs from the conserved cysteine through the conserved F or W. D genes are given only for firm matches. Not every row has a clone size; where given, it reads once, few, many or a size class.

d_gene: TRBD1
j_gene: TRBJ2-7
v_gene: TRBV4-1
abundance: NA
CDR3aa: CASSQGRDSRYEQYF
CDR3nt: TGCGCCAGCAGCCAAGGCCGGGACAGTCGCTACGAGCAGTACTTC

d_gene: TRBD1
j_gene: TRBJ2-2
v_gene: TRBV2
abundance: NA
CDR3aa: CASTTRGTLNTGELFF
CDR3nt: TGTGCCAGCACCACCAGGGGGACACTAAACACCGGGGAGCTGTTTTTT

d_gene: NA
j_gene: TRBJ1-4
v_gene: TRBV5-6
abundance: NA
CDR3aa: CASSSASWEKLFF
CDR3nt: TGTGCCAGCAGCTCAGCTAGTTGGGAAAAACTGTTTTTT

d_gene: NA
j_gene: TRBJ2-1
v_gene: TRBV7-9
abundance: few
CDR3aa: CASSPQGGSYNEQFF
CDR3nt: TGTGCCAGCAGCCCCCAGGGGGGCTCCTACAATGAGCAGTTCTTC

d_gene: TRBD2
j_gene: TRBJ2-5
v_gene: TRBV7-2
abundance: NA
CDR3aa: CASSWGRLAGEETQYF
CDR3nt: TGTGCCAGCAGCTGGGGTCGGCTAGCGGGGGAAGAGACCCAGTACTTC

d_gene: NA
j_gene: TRBJ1-2
v_gene: TRBV5-3
abundance: NA
CDR3aa: CARSLDGQFYYGYTF
CDR3nt: TGTGCCAGAAGCCTAGACGGACAGTTTTACTATGGCTACACCTTC

d_gene: TRBD1
j_gene: TRBJ2-7
v_gene: TRBV6-5
abundance: NA
CDR3aa: CASSPGTAYEQYF
CDR3nt: TGTGCCAGCAGTCCCGGGACAGCCTACGAGCAGTACTTC

d_gene: TRBD2
j_gene: TRBJ2-5
v_gene: TRBV11-2
abundance: NA
CDR3aa: CASSHTSGLVFQETQYF
CDR3nt: TGTGCCAGCAGCCACACCTCGGGACTAGTCTTTCAAGAGACCCAGTACTTC

d_gene: NA
j_gene: TRBJ1-1
v_gene: TRBV2
abundance: NA
CDR3aa: CASSVFAEAFF
CDR3nt: TGTGCCAGCAGTGTTTTCGCTGAAGCTTTCTTT

d_gene: NA
j_gene: TRBJ2-7
v_gene: TRBV7-8
abundance: NA
CDR3aa: CASSFLADGSYEQYF
CDR3nt: TGTGCCAGCAGCTTTTTGGCGGATGGCTCCTACGAGCAGTACTTC

d_gene: NA
j_gene: TRBJ2-7
v_gene: TRBV11-1
abundance: few
CDR3aa: CASSSSGQLYEQYF
CDR3nt: TGTGCCAGCAGCAGCTCGGGACAACTCTACGAGCAGTACTTC

d_gene: TRBD2
j_gene: TRBJ2-4
v_gene: TRBV2
abundance: NA
CDR3aa: CASRGTSGGAGNIQYF
CDR3nt: TGTGCCAGCAGGGGGACTAGCGGGGGGGCTGGGAACATTCAGTACTTC

d_gene: TRBD2
j_gene: TRBJ2-1
v_gene: TRBV11-1
abundance: once
CDR3aa: CASSHPGGQYNEQFF
CDR3nt: TGTGCCAGCAGCCATCCGGGGGGGCAGTACAATGAGCAGTTCTTC

d_gene: NA
j_gene: TRBJ2-1
v_gene: TRBV9
abundance: NA
CDR3aa: CASSVEGSANEQFF
CDR3nt: TGTGCCAGCAGCGTAGAGGGTAGCGCCAATGAGCAGTTCTTC

d_gene: NA
j_gene: TRBJ2-5
v_gene: TRBV27
abundance: once
CDR3aa: CASSEWMTENQETQYF
CDR3nt: TGTGCCAGCAGCGAGTGGATGACGGAGAACCAAGAGACCCAGTACTTC

d_gene: NA
j_gene: TRBJ1-1
v_gene: TRBV4-1
abundance: NA
CDR3aa: CASSHRGGLNTEAFF
CDR3nt: TGCGCCAGCAGCCACCGAGGGGGATTGAACACTGAAGCTTTCTTT

d_gene: TRBD1
j_gene: TRBJ1-4
v_gene: TRBV29-1
abundance: NA
CDR3aa: CSVVETGVEKLFF
CDR3nt: TGCAGCGTTGTCGAGACAGGGGTGGAAAAACTGTTTTTT

d_gene: NA
j_gene: TRBJ1-5
v_gene: TRBV7-9
abundance: NA
CDR3aa: CASSLGGGANNQPQHF
CDR3nt: TGTGCCAGCAGCTTAGGAGGAGGGGCAAACAATCAGCCCCAGCATTTT

d_gene: NA
j_gene: TRBJ2-7
v_gene: TRBV5-1
abundance: NA
CDR3aa: CASSLGDIIPGQYF
CDR3nt: TGCGCCAGCAGCTTGGGGGACATTATCCCCGGGCAGTACTTC

d_gene: TRBD1
j_gene: TRBJ2-7
v_gene: TRBV15
abundance: NA
CDR3aa: CATSLDRVRSYGQYF
CDR3nt: TGTGCCACCAGCCTGGACAGGGTTAGGTCCTACGGGCAGTACTTC

d_gene: TRBD1
j_gene: TRBJ1-2
v_gene: TRBV7-2
abundance: NA
CDR3aa: CASSLVGGQGLYGYTF
CDR3nt: TGTGCCAGCAGCTTAGTCGGGGGACAGGGTCTCTATGGCTACACCTTC

d_gene: TRBD2
j_gene: TRBJ2-7
v_gene: TRBV6-1
abundance: NA
CDR3aa: CASRTSGSYEQYF
CDR3nt: TGTGCCAGCCGGACTAGCGGGTCCTACGAGCAGTACTTC

d_gene: TRBD2
j_gene: TRBJ2-7
v_gene: TRBV10-3
abundance: NA
CDR3aa: CAIRGTTETYEQYF
CDR3nt: TGTGCCATCAGGGGGACTACCGAAACCTACGAGCAGTACTTC

d_gene: NA
j_gene: TRBJ2-2
v_gene: TRBV10-2
abundance: NA
CDR3aa: CASSESGSRRELFF
CDR3nt: TGCGCCAGCAGTGAGTCGGGGAGCCGAAGGGAGCTGTTTTTT

d_gene: TRBD1
j_gene: TRBJ1-5
v_gene: TRBV2
abundance: NA
CDR3aa: CASSRGTGGDGDSNQPQHF
CDR3nt: TGTGCCAGCTCACGCGGGACAGGGGGAGATGGGGATAGCAATCAGCCCCAGCATTTT

d_gene: TRBD1
j_gene: TRBJ2-7
v_gene: TRBV6-5
abundance: NA
CDR3aa: CASSRTGGDSYEQYF
CDR3nt: TGTGCCAGCAGCCGAACAGGGGGCGACTCCTACGAGCAGTACTTC

d_gene: NA
j_gene: TRBJ1-3
v_gene: TRBV6-5
abundance: NA
CDR3aa: CASSTSGARNTIYF
CDR3nt: TGTGCCAGCAGTACCTCTGGGGCCCGAAACACCATATATTTT

d_gene: NA
j_gene: TRBJ2-2
v_gene: TRBV29-1
abundance: NA
CDR3aa: CSVVSRGELFF
CDR3nt: TGCAGCGTTGTCAGTCGCGGGGAGCTGTTTTTT

d_gene: TRBD2
j_gene: TRBJ2-3
v_gene: TRBV12-5
abundance: once
CDR3aa: CASGLGSGGATDTQYF
CDR3nt: TGTGCTAGTGGTTTGGGTAGCGGGGGGGCAACAGATACGCAGTATTTT

d_gene: TRBD1
j_gene: TRBJ2-3
v_gene: TRBV4-1
abundance: NA
CDR3aa: CASSQGQGIRADTQYF
CDR3nt: TGCGCCAGCAGCCAAGGACAGGGGATAAGGGCAGATACGCAGTATTTT

d_gene: NA
j_gene: TRBJ1-4
v_gene: TRBV10-3
abundance: NA
CDR3aa: CAISEAGPGEKLFF
CDR3nt: TGTGCCATCAGTGAGGCGGGGCCGGGAGAAAAACTGTTTTTT

d_gene: NA
j_gene: TRBJ1-6
v_gene: TRBV19
abundance: NA
CDR3aa: CASSIMRESPLHF
CDR3nt: TGTGCCAGTAGTATAATGAGGGAATCACCCCTCCACTTT

d_gene: TRBD1
j_gene: TRBJ1-1
v_gene: TRBV2
abundance: NA
CDR3aa: CASEGQVNTEAFF
CDR3nt: TGTGCCAGCGAGGGACAGGTGAACACTGAAGCTTTCTTT

d_gene: TRBD1
j_gene: TRBJ2-7
v_gene: TRBV6-6
abundance: NA
CDR3aa: CASNPRQGSSYEQYF
CDR3nt: TGTGCCAGCAACCCAAGACAGGGCAGCTCCTACGAGCAGTACTTC

d_gene: NA
j_gene: TRBJ2-2
v_gene: TRBV7-6
abundance: NA
CDR3aa: CASSLARTVPTGELFF
CDR3nt: TGTGCCAGCAGCTTAGCACGGACAGTTCCCACCGGGGAGCTGTTTTTT

d_gene: NA
j_gene: TRBJ2-3
v_gene: TRBV4-2
abundance: NA
CDR3aa: CASSLASSTDTQYF
CDR3nt: TGTGCCAGCAGCCTAGCGTCTAGCACAGATACGCAGTATTTT

d_gene: TRBD1
j_gene: TRBJ2-7
v_gene: TRBV6-1
abundance: NA
CDR3aa: CASSRDRSYEQYF
CDR3nt: TGTGCCAGCAGTAGGGACAGATCCTACGAGCAGTACTTC

d_gene: TRBD1
j_gene: TRBJ1-2
v_gene: TRBV6-1
abundance: NA
CDR3aa: CASSGPGQADSYGYTF
CDR3nt: TGTGCCAGCAGTGGCCCCGGACAGGCAGACTCCTATGGCTACACCTTC

d_gene: TRBD1
j_gene: TRBJ1-2
v_gene: TRBV7-9
abundance: NA
CDR3aa: CSSSLGDRGYGYTF
CDR3nt: TGTTCCAGCAGCTTAGGGGACAGGGGCTATGGCTACACCTTC

d_gene: TRBD2
j_gene: TRBJ2-5
v_gene: TRBV19
abundance: NA
CDR3aa: CASSKGREGGKTQYF
CDR3nt: TGTGCCAGTAGCAAGGGGCGGGAGGGGGGGAAGACCCAGTACTTC

d_gene: TRBD1
j_gene: TRBJ1-2
v_gene: TRBV5-1
abundance: NA
CDR3aa: CASSVPQGVEGYTF
CDR3nt: TGCGCCAGCAGCGTACCACAGGGGGTGGAGGGCTACACCTTC